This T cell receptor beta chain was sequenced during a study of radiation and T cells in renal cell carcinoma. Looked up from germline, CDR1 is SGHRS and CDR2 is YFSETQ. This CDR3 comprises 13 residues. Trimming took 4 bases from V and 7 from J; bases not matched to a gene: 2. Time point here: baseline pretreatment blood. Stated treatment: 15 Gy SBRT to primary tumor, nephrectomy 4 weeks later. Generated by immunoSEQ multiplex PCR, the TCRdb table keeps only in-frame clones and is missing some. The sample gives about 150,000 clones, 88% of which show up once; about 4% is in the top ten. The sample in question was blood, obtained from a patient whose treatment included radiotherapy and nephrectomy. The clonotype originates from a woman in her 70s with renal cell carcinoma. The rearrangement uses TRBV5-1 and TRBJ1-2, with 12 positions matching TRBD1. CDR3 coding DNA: TGCGCCAGCAGCGAGGGACAGGGGGCTGGCTACACCTTC. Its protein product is CASSEGQGAGYTF.